Below, 3 T cell receptor beta chains from the same sample are listed, as sequenced in a study of T cell repertoires in cytomegalovirus infection. MiXCR, run by TCRdb on the reads, gives a single entry per CDR3 protein. Among more than 650,000 distinct CDR3 sequences, approximately 40% were seen once, and the ten largest hold under 3.5%. Specimen: PBMCs. These receptors originate from a human donor in good health (CMV status not recorded). Some clones in this sample may be carry-over from other donors' samples.

V is TRBV10-3 and J is TRBJ1-4; 11 nucleotides align to TRBD1. Germline V gene sequence: CDR1 ENHRY, CDR2 SYGVKD. The length of the CDR3 is 15 residues. V shed 0 bases, J shed 7 bases, and the junction held 1 base outside the gene matches. CDR3 amino acids: CAISESDRGLEKLFF. CDR3 bases: TGTGCCATCAGTGAGTCGGACAGGGGGCTTGAAAAACTGTTTTTT.

This clonotype has only a few counts. The chain has TRBV28 and TRBJ2-7; D gene uncertain. The V end lost 8 bases, the J end lost 3 bases, and 14 bases lay between the germline ends. The CDR3 is 13 amino acids. Looked up from germline, CDR1 is MDHEN and CDR2 is SYDVKM. CDR3 in DNA: TGTGCCAGCTCGCCCCAGCTTTTCTACGAGCAGTACTTC. Translation: CASSPQLFYEQYF.

This clonotype was found many times. The V gene is TRBV7-8, the J gene TRBJ2-7; D could derive from TRBD1 or TRBD2 (5 bases each). V was trimmed by 1 base and J by 2 bases, leaving 39 bases between them. Per germline, CDR1 SGHVS and CDR2 FQNEAQ. This CDR3 region has 24 residues. The CDR3 loop is CASSLGGWAERAAQDGGLTYEQYF. For the CDR3, the DNA is TGTGCCAGCAGCTTAGGGGGTTGGGCAGAGAGGGCAGCACAGGACGGAGGCCTAACCTACGAGCAGTACTTC.